This is a list of T cell receptor beta chains from one sample in a study of identical twins. TCRdb redid the calling of the 5' RACE reads with MiXCR, one entry per CDR3 protein. The sample yields approximately 500,000 distinct CDR3 sequences, 15% seen once. The data also belong to a second study, concerning yellow fever vaccine responses in identical twins.

Specimen: CD4+ T cells sorted from blood. These receptors were collected from a woman aged 18-30 years in good health. CDR3s include the opening cysteine and the closing phenylalanine or tryptophan. A D gene is named only where the DNA matches it firmly. Not every row has a clone size; where given, it reads once, few, many or a size class.

CDR3 DNA | CDR3 protein | clone size | D gene | J gene | V gene
TGCGCCAGCAACCAAGGACGGCGGGGGGGCACAGATACGCAGTATTTT | CASNQGRRGGTDTQYF | once | TRBD2 | TRBJ2-3 | TRBV4-1
TGTGCCAGCAGTGATTTGGGGTATGGCTACACCTTC | CASSDLGYGYTF | few | NA | TRBJ1-2 | TRBV25-1
TGTGCCAGCAGTGTAACGATATTTAGCGGGGGGCTCCAAGAGACCCAGTACTTC | CASSVTIFSGGLQETQYF | NA | TRBD2 | TRBJ2-5 | TRBV6-1
TGCAGTGCTAGCGGGACTAGGGGACGTACCGGGGAGCTGTTTTTT | CSASGTRGRTGELFF | NA | TRBD2 | TRBJ2-2 | TRBV20-1
TGTGCCACCAGCAGAGCAAACCTTCGGACGGTGAACACTGAAGCTTTCTTT | CATSRANLRTVNTEAFF | few | NA | TRBJ1-1 | TRBV15
TGTGCCATCAGTGAGTCGTTAGCGGGAGTTTACGAGCAGTACTTC | CAISESLAGVYEQYF | few | TRBD2 | TRBJ2-7 | TRBV10-3
TGTGCCAGCAGCTTGGCCGATCGAGCGGGAGATCTCCACAATGAGCAGTTCTTC | CASSLADRAGDLHNEQFF | few | TRBD2 | TRBJ2-1 | TRBV5-5
TGCGCCAGCAGCCAAGAGGGACAGGGGTTCACTGAAGCTTTCTTT | CASSQEGQGFTEAFF | many | TRBD1 | TRBJ1-1 | TRBV4-1
TGTGCCAGCAGCCAAATACACCTCTCTGTAGGCTACAATGAGCAGTTCTTC | CASSQIHLSVGYNEQFF | few | NA | TRBJ2-1 | TRBV3-1
TGTGCCAGCAGCTTAGGGGGGGACAATGCACCCCTCCACTTT | CASSLGGDNAPLHF | NA | NA | TRBJ1-6 | TRBV7-9
TGCGCCAGCAGACCACAGGGGGGTTTTAACAATGAGCAGTTCTTC | CASRPQGGFNNEQFF | few | TRBD1 | TRBJ2-1 | TRBV5-1
TGCAGTACCAGACTAGATCTTGGGACCTACAATGAGCAGTTCTTC | CSTRLDLGTYNEQFF | NA | NA | TRBJ2-1 | TRBV20-1
TGCGCCAGCAGCCAAAGACAGGGGGATGGCCAAGAGACCCAGTACTTC | CASSQRQGDGQETQYF | once | TRBD1 | TRBJ2-5 | TRBV4-1
TGTGCCAGCAGTCAAAGCCCCGGGGGCCGAGAGACCCAGTACTTC | CASSQSPGGRETQYF | NA | NA | TRBJ2-5 | TRBV7-3
TGCAGTGCCCGGAAATCGGGCGGGGTCCCCTCCTACAATGAGCAGTTCTTC | CSARKSGGVPSYNEQFF | NA | NA | TRBJ2-1 | TRBV20-1
TGTGCCAGCAGCCCCGCCGGGACTAGCGGGAGATCATCCTACGAGCAGTACTTC | CASSPAGTSGRSSYEQYF | NA | TRBD2 | TRBJ2-7 | TRBV6-1
TGTGCCAGCAGTACGAGGGACAGCGTCTATGGCTACACCTTC | CASSTRDSVYGYTF | NA | TRBD1 | TRBJ1-2 | TRBV6-1
TGTGCCAGCAGCTCTATGGCAGGGTACACCGGGGAGCTGTTTTTT | CASSSMAGYTGELFF | NA | NA | TRBJ2-2 | TRBV7-9
TGTGCCAGTAGGCGGGGGGTACAAGAGACCCAGTACTTC | CASRRGVQETQYF | many | TRBD2 | TRBJ2-5 | TRBV2
TGTGCCAGCAGTTCCGGGACAGGGTCTCGTTCACCCCTCCACTTT | CASSSGTGSRSPLHF | few | TRBD1 | TRBJ1-6 | TRBV6-5
TGCAGCATCCGGGACAGGGTCCACGAGCAGTACTTC | CSIRDRVHEQYF | NA | TRBD1 | TRBJ2-7 | TRBV29-1
TGTGCCAGCAGTAGGGTTCTATCACCCCTCCACTTT | CASSRVLSPLHF | NA | NA | TRBJ1-6 | TRBV12-3/TRBV12-4
TGTGCCAGCAGTTCGATTACCGGGACAGGATCGGATACGCAGTATTTT | CASSSITGTGSDTQYF | few | TRBD1 | TRBJ2-3 | TRBV12-3/TRBV12-4
TGTGCCAGCAGCCGTATAGCGGGAGGGGAGAAAGAGACCCAGTACTTC | CASSRIAGGEKETQYF | NA | TRBD2 | TRBJ2-5 | TRBV7-3
TGTGCCAGCAGTCCCGGAGGGCTAGCGGGAAAGGAGTTCTTC | CASSPGGLAGKEFF | few | TRBD2 | TRBJ2-1 | TRBV28
TGTGCCAGCAGTTACACGGGACAGGGGGCCGGGCAGCCCCAGCATTTT | CASSYTGQGAGQPQHF | NA | TRBD1 | TRBJ1-5 | TRBV6-5
TGTGCCAGCAGCTCGACAGGGGGTCCTGGAAACACCATATATTTT | CASSSTGGPGNTIYF | NA | TRBD1 | TRBJ1-3 | TRBV9
TGTGCCAGCAGCCAAGAGAATTTTTCGGGACAGCGATATGGGGGAGGGGAGCTGTTTTTT | CASSQENFSGQRYGGGELFF | few | TRBD1 | TRBJ2-2 | TRBV4-2
TGTGCCAGTAGGCTAGCAGGGGAGAGGTACAATGAGCAGTTCTTC | CASRLAGERYNEQFF | NA | NA | TRBJ2-1 | TRBV19
TGTGCCAGCAGTGAAGCAACGGGGTTCCATGAGCAGTTCTTC | CASSEATGFHEQFF | NA | NA | TRBJ2-1 | TRBV6-1
TGCAGCGTTGAAGATCAAGAGTTTGTAATGTCCTCAGATACGCAGTATTTT | CSVEDQEFVMSSDTQYF | NA | NA | TRBJ2-3 | TRBV29-1
TGCGCCAGCAGCTTGGCATTAACAGGGAACTCCTACAATGAGCAGTTCTTC | CASSLALTGNSYNEQFF | many | NA | TRBJ2-1 | TRBV5-1
TGCGCCAGCAGCTCGGTGCAGGGGGCCGCTGAAGCTTTCTTT | CASSSVQGAAEAFF | many | TRBD1 | TRBJ1-1 | TRBV5-1
TGTGCCAGTAGTATCGGGACAGGCTCTCCCTACGAGCAGTACTTC | CASSIGTGSPYEQYF | NA | TRBD1 | TRBJ2-7 | TRBV19
TGCAGTGCAAAGGGCCATGAGGAGACCCAGTACTTC | CSAKGHEETQYF | NA | NA | TRBJ2-5 | TRBV20-1
TGTGCCAGCAGTTACCCGGGACAGTCCTACGAGCAGTACTTC | CASSYPGQSYEQYF | few | TRBD1 | TRBJ2-7 | TRBV6-5
TGTGCCAGCAGCCCAGAGGGACTACCACCACACGCGGGGGAGCTGTTTTTT | CASSPEGLPPHAGELFF | NA | TRBD2 | TRBJ2-2 | TRBV7-7
TGTGCCAGCAGCTTGGCCGGCCTTGGGGACACTGAAGCTTTCTTT | CASSLAGLGDTEAFF | few | NA | TRBJ1-1 | TRBV5-6
TGCGCCAGCAGCCCGAGGAGTGGCGCTAGCTTAGGTGAGCAGTTCTTC | CASSPRSGASLGEQFF | many | NA | TRBJ2-1 | TRBV5-1
TGTGCCAGCAGGACGGGGACACAGGAGACCCAGTACTTC | CASRTGTQETQYF | NA | NA | TRBJ2-5 | TRBV12-3/TRBV12-4
TGCGCCAGCAGCCCGAGACTAGCGGGGGATCAAGAGACCCAGTACTTC | CASSPRLAGDQETQYF | NA | TRBD2 | TRBJ2-5 | TRBV5-1
TGTGCCAGCAGCCCCCGCGATGGTTCACCCCTCCACTTT | CASSPRDGSPLHF | few | NA | TRBJ1-6 | TRBV7-9
TGTGCCAGCAGCCATGGACAGGGGTTGTCCGGGGAGCTGTTTTTT | CASSHGQGLSGELFF | NA | TRBD1 | TRBJ2-2 | TRBV7-9
TGCGCCAGCAATACAGGAGCAGATACGCAGTATTTT | CASNTGADTQYF | many | NA | TRBJ2-3 | TRBV5-1
TGTGCCAGCAGTCCCCAGGGCGTTGCCGGGGAGCTGTTTTTT | CASSPQGVAGELFF | many | NA | TRBJ2-2 | TRBV12-3/TRBV12-4
TGTGCCAGCACCTTGATACCGACAGGGGTGGTTAACTATGGCTACACCTTC | CASTLIPTGVVNYGYTF | NA | TRBD1 | TRBJ1-2 | TRBV12-3/TRBV12-4
TGTGCCAGCAGCGAGGGGGGGCGTCTCCAAGAGACCCAGTACTTC | CASSEGGRLQETQYF | NA | NA | TRBJ2-5 | TRBV9
TGCGCCAGCAGTCCGGTGGGGATAGGGAGCACAGATACGCAGTATTTT | CASSPVGIGSTDTQYF | once | NA | TRBJ2-3 | TRBV5-1
TGTGCCAGCAGTGAAAGGACACGAAATAGCAATCAGCCCCAGCATTTT | CASSERTRNSNQPQHF | few | NA | TRBJ1-5 | TRBV6-1
TGTGCCAGCAGCTTAGAACTGTCCTACAATGAGCAGTTCTTC | CASSLELSYNEQFF | few | NA | TRBJ2-1 | TRBV7-8
TGTGCCAGCAGCCCTCGGCCCGGGACAGGGGGAGACAGCACAGATACGCAGTATTTT | CASSPRPGTGGDSTDTQYF | many | NA | TRBJ2-3 | TRBV21-1
TGCAGTGCTTCCGGGACTAGCTCCTACGAGCAGTACTTC | CSASGTSSYEQYF | few | TRBD2 | TRBJ2-7 | TRBV20-1
TGCAGTGCTAGTCTCCCCCCTAGCGGGAGTTCATTTGAGCAGTTCTTC | CSASLPPSGSSFEQFF | NA | TRBD2 | TRBJ2-1 | TRBV20-1
TGTGCCAGCAACAGGGGACCGCGAGAGCAGTACTTC | CASNRGPREQYF | few | TRBD1 | TRBJ2-7 | TRBV2
TGCGCCAGCAGCCAAGGGACAGCAGGGCCTGGAAACACCATATATTTT | CASSQGTAGPGNTIYF | NA | NA | TRBJ1-3 | TRBV4-1